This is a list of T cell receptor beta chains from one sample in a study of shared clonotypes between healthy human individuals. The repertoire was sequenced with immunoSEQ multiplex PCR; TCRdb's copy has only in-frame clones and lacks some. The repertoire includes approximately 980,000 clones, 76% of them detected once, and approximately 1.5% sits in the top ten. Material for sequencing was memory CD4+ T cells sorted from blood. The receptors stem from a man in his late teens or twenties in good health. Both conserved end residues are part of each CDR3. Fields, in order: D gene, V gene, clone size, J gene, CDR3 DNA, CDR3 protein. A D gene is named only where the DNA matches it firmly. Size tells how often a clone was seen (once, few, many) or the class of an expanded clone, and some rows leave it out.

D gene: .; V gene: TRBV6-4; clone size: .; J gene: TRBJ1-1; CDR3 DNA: TGTGCCAGCAGTGACCGTCGGGGGCGGGTGGACACTGAAGCTTTCTTT; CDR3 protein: CASSDRRGRVDTEAFF
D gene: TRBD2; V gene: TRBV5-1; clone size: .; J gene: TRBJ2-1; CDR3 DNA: TGCGCCAGCTTTCAGACTAGCGGGACCAACAATGAGCAGTTCTTC; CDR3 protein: CASFQTSGTNNEQFF
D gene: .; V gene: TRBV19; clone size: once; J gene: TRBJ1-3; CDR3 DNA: TGTGCCACCACGGTTCTCTCTGGAAACACCATATATTTT; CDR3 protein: CATTVLSGNTIYF
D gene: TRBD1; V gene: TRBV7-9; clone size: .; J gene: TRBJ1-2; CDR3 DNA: TGTGCCAGCAGCGCCGAGGGACAGGGGATGCATGGCTACACCTTC; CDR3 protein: CASSAEGQGMHGYTF
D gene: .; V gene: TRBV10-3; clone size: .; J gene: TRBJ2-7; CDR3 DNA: TGTGCCATCAGTTCCGGGCCCCCGCAGTACGAGCAGTACTTC; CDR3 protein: CAISSGPPQYEQYF
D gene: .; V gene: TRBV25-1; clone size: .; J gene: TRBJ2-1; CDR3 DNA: TGTGCCAGCAGGGGCGGGGCGGGACTCCAAAGATTCAATGAGCAGTTCTTC; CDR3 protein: CASRGGAGLQRFNEQFF
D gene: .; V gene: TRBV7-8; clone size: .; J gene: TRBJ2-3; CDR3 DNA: TGTGCCAGCAGCTTAGTAGGCTCAGATACGCAGTATTTT; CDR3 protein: CASSLVGSDTQYF
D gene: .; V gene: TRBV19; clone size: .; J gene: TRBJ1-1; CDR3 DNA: TGTGCCAGTAGTCCCTGGGGGCAGGCGGGTACTGAAGCTTTCTTT; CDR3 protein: CASSPWGQAGTEAFF
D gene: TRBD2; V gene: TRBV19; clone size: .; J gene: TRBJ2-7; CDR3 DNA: TGTGCCAGTAGCCCATCGGGACTAGCGGGAGGCCCTGCCGCTTTCGAGCAGTACTTC; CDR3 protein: CASSPSGLAGGPAAFEQYF
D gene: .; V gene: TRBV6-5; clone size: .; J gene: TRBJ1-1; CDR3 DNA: TGTGCCAGCATAGGCCCCCTGGCCACTGAAGCTTTCTTT; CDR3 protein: CASIGPLATEAFF
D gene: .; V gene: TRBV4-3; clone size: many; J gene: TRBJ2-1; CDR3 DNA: TGCGCCAGCAGCCAAGAGTGGGGCCCCTACAATGAGCAGTTCTTC; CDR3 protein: CASSQEWGPYNEQFF
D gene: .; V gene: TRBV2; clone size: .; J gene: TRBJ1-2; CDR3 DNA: TGTGCCAGCAGGGTGAACCGGGGGATCTATGGCTACACCTTC; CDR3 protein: CASRVNRGIYGYTF
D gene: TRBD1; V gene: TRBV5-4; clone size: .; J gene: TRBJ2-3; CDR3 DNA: TGTGCCAGCAGCGGACAGGGAAGGGGGACAGATACGCAGTATTTT; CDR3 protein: CASSGQGRGTDTQYF
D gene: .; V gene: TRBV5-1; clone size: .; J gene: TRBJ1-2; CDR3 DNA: TGCGCCAGCAGCTTACAGGGTAACGGTGGCTACACCTTC; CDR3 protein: CASSLQGNGGYTF
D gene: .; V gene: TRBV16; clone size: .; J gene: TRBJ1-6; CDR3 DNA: TGTGCCAGCAGCCCAATCCGTTATTCACCCCTCCACTTT; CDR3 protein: CASSPIRYSPLHF
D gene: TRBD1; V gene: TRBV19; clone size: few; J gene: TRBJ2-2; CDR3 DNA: TGTGCCAGCACGGGACAGGGCTGGACCGGGGAGCTGTTTTTT; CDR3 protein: CASTGQGWTGELFF
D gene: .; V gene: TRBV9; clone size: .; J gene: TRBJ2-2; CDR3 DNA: TGTGCCAGCAGCGGGGCACAGAACACCGGGGAGCTGTTTTTT; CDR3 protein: CASSGAQNTGELFF
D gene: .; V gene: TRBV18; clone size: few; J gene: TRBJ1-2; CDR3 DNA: TGTGCCAGCTCACCACCGCTGGGGTTCTATGGCTACACCTTC; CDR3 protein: CASSPPLGFYGYTF